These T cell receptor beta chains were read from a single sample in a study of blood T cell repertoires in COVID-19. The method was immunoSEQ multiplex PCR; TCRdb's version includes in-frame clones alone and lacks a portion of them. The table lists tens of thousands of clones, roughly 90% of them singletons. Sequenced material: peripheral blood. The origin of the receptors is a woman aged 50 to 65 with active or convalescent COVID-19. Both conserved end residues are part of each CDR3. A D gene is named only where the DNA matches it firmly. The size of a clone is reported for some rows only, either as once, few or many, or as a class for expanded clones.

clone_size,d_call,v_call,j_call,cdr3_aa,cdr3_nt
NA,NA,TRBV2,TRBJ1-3,CASSPTGYSGNTIYF,TGTGCCAGCAGTCCGACAGGCTACTCTGGAAACACCATATATTTT
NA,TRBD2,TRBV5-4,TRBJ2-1,CASSRSGTSGSWNEQFF,TGTGCCAGCAGCCGATCCGGGACTAGCGGGAGTTGGAATGAGCAGTTCTTC
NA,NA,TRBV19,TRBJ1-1,CASSPATFPWTEAFF,TGTGCCAGTAGTCCCGCGACATTCCCTTGGACTGAAGCTTTCTTT
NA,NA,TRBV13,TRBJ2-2,CASKWWEVGLNTGELFF,TGTGCCAGCAAATGGTGGGAAGTCGGACTAAACACCGGGGAGCTGTTTTTT
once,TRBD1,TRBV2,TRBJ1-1,CASKGQVNTEAFF,TGTGCCAGCAAAGGACAGGTCAACACTGAAGCTTTCTTT
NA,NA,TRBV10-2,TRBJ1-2,CASSDGAYGYTF,TGCGCCAGCAGTGACGGAGCCTATGGCTACACCTTC
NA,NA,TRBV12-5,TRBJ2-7,CASGLSTGSGYEQYF,TGTGCTAGTGGTTTGAGTACAGGGTCAGGGTACGAGCAGTACTTC
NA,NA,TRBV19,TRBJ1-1,CASSIFAGATEAFF,TGTGCCAGTAGTATATTCGCGGGAGCTACTGAAGCTTTCTTT
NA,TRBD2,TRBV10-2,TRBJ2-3,CASSVLKASGSDTQYF,TGCGCCAGCAGTGTCTTAAAGGCTAGCGGGAGTGATACGCAGTATTTT
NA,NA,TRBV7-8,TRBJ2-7,CASSFQLEQYF,TGTGCCAGCAGCTTTCAACTAGAGCAGTACTTC
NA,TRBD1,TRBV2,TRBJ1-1,CASSERQGVTEAFF,TGTGCCAGCAGTGAGCGGCAGGGGGTCACTGAAGCTTTCTTT
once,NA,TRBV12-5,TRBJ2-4,CASGLEAGGIQYF,TGTGCTAGTGGTTTGGAAGCGGGTGGCATTCAGTACTTC
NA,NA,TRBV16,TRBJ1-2,CASSQQREGLAGYTF,TGTGCCAGCAGCCAACAGAGGGAGGGCCTGGCTGGCTACACCTTC
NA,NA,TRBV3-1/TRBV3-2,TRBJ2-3,CASSLSGTDTQYF,TGTGCCAGCAGCCTTTCAGGCACAGATACGCAGTATTTT
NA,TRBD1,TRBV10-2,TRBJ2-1,CASRLTGASSYNEQFF,TGCGCCAGCAGATTAACAGGGGCTAGCTCCTACAATGAGCAGTTCTTC
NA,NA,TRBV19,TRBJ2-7,CASSPVAGYEQYF,TGTGCCAGTAGTCCTGTTGCAGGGTACGAGCAGTACTTC
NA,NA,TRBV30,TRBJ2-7,CAWHRDAYEQYF,TGTGCCTGGCACAGGGACGCCTACGAGCAGTACTTC
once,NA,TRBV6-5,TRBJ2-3,CASSRSGTTYF,TGTGCCAGCAGTCGTAGCGGTACAACGTATTTT
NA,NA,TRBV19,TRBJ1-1,CASSTIERSMNTEAFF,TGTGCCAGTAGCACCATCGAGAGGTCCATGAACACTGAAGCTTTCTTT
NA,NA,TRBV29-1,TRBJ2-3,CSVASGRRTDTQYF,TGCAGCGTCGCAAGTGGGAGACGGACAGATACGCAGTATTTT
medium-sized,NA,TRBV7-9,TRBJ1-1,CASSSPTSGATEAFF,TGTGCCAGCAGCTCTCCGACATCAGGGGCCACTGAAGCTTTCTTT
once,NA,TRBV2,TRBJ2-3,CASTERRGHSDTQYF,TGTGCCAGCACAGAGAGAAGAGGGCACTCAGATACGCAGTATTTT
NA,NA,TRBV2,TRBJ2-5,CASSQGPEETQYF,TGTGCCAGCTCCCAGGGGCCGGAGGAGACCCAGTACTTC
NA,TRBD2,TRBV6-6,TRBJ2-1,CASSYRLAGGWDEQFF,TGTGCCAGCAGTTACCGACTAGCGGGAGGGTGGGATGAGCAGTTCTTC
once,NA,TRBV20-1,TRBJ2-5,CSASLPGTVTGETQYF,TGCAGTGCTAGTCTTCCTGGCACCGTCACCGGGGAGACCCAGTACTTC
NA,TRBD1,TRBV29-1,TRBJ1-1,CSAHRGFDTEAFF,TGCAGCGCCCACAGGGGATTCGACACTGAAGCTTTCTTT
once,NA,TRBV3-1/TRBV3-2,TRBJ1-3,CASSAGSPGNTIYF,TGTGCCAGCAGCGCCGGGAGCCCTGGAAACACCATATATTTT
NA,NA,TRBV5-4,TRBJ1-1,CASSLGGLEAFF,TGTGCCAGCAGCTTGGGAGGGTTGGAAGCTTTCTTT
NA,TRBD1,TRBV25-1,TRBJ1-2,CASSESHRGRYGYTF,TGTGCCAGCAGTGAATCGCACAGGGGTAGGTATGGCTACACCTTC
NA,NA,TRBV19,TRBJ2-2,CASSIVWAVGELFF,TGTGCCAGTAGTATAGTATGGGCAGTCGGGGAGCTGTTTTTT
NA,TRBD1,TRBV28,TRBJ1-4,CASSLYPDRDGEKLFF,TGTGCCAGCAGTTTATATCCAGACAGGGATGGTGAAAAACTGTTTTTT
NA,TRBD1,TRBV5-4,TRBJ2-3,CASRPDVDRATDTQYF,TGTGCCAGCAGGCCGGACGTCGACAGGGCCACAGATACGCAGTATTTT
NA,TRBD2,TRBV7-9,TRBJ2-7,CASSPPGLPLYEQYF,TGTGCCAGCAGCCCACCGGGACTACCCCTCTACGAGCAGTACTTC
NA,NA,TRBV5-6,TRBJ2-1,CASSFGGLQFF,TGTGCCAGCAGCTTTGGGGGGTTGCAGTTCTTC
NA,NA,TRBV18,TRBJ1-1,CASSPGAGNTEAFF,TGTGCCAGCTCACCAGGGGCAGGGAACACTGAAGCTTTCTTT
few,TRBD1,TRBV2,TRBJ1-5,CASSDRGHQPQHF,TGTGCCAGCAGTGACAGGGGGCATCAGCCCCAGCATTTT
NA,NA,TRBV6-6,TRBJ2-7,CASSRQTERPYEQYF,TGTGCCAGCAGTCGGCAGACGGAGCGGCCCTACGAGCAGTACTTC
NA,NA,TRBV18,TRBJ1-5,CASSQDSYSNQPQHF,TGTGCCAGCTCACAGGACAGTTATAGCAATCAGCCCCAGCATTTT
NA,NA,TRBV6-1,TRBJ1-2,CASSDRGYTF,TGTGCCAGCAGTGATAGAGGCTACACCTTC
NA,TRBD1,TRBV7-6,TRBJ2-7,CASSFGTGSYEQYF,TGTGCCAGCAGCTTTGGGACAGGCTCCTACGAGCAGTACTTC
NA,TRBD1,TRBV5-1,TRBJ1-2,CASSPGTAYGYTF,TGCGCCAGCAGCCCGGGGACAGCCTATGGCTACACCTTC
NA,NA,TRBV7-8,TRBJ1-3,CASSLRTAISGNTIYF,TGTGCCAGCAGCCTAAGGACAGCGATCTCTGGAAACACCATATATTTT
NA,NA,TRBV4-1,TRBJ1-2,CASRSNRAFYGYTF,TGCGCCAGCAGGAGCAACAGGGCCTTCTATGGCTACACCTTC
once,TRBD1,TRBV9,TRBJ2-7,CASSAGTGPYEQYF,TGTGCCAGCAGCGCAGGGACAGGCCCGTACGAGCAGTACTTC